The source of this T cell receptor (beta chain) is a study of cytomegalovirus exposure and HLA in healthy donors. Broader study findings: 150 to 200 TCR beta chains were listed as cytomegalovirus-associated. Near-uniform donor sequencing depth was presumed by presence/absence analyses. Most CMV-associated TCR beta chains appeared HLA-restricted in a later analysis.

With 0 bases removed from V and 2 bases from J, the gap between germline ends came to 13 bases. The CDR3 runs to 16 residues. The germline V gene encodes CDR1 SGDLS and CDR2 YYNGEE. Both 60 Vbeta primers and 13 Jbeta primers went into the PCR. Profiling relied on immunoSEQ multiplex PCR, and the TCRdb table lists in-frame clones only, not all of them. The repertoire has about 76,000 clones, roughly 85% of them found once; the top ten carry 2% to 2.5%. Note on this clone: Antigen: not known.

Sequenced material: PBMCs. The sequence was obtained from a man in his thirties or forties in good health and CMV-seronegative. The rearrangement links TRBV9 to TRBJ2-3; D is unresolved. This CDR3 is CASSVEKLQDTDTQYF. CDR3 in DNA: TGTGCCAGCAGCGTAGAGAAGCTTCAAGACACAGATACGCAGTATTTT.